This passage covers 3 T cell receptor beta chains from one sample sequenced in a study of blood T cell repertoires in COVID-19. Some clones are missing from TCRdb's copy, which holds only in-frame ones; the method was immunoSEQ multiplex PCR. The sample yields about 330,000 clones, 80% to 90% seen once. The sequenced sample was PBMCs or T cells enriched from blood (not recorded which). These receptors were obtained from a woman aged 25 to 39 who had recovered from COVID-19.

The J gene is TRBJ1-6, the V gene TRBV6-5; TRBD1 aligns across 7 bases. Trimming removed 7 bases from V and 10 bases from J; junction bases left unmatched: 7. Germline CDR1 MNHEY, CDR2 SVGAGI. The CDR3 is 13 residues long. CDR3 DNA sequence: TGTGCCAGCACCCTGACAGGGCGGTCACCCCTCCACTTT. This sequence encodes CASTLTGRSPLHF.

The J gene is TRBJ2-5, the V gene TRBV9; no clear D gene. CDR1 is SGDLS, CDR2 YYNGEE, per germline. Trimming removed 5 bases at V and 1 base at J, with 9 bases between. This CDR3 comprises 13 residues. CDR3 nucleotide sequence: TGTGCCAGCAGTTGGGCGATCCAAGAGACCCAGTACTTC. Residues: CASSWAIQETQYF.

The chain's CDR3 is CASSSPGLASTDTQYF. The DNA for the CDR3 is TGTGCCAGCAGCTCACCGGGACTAGCGTCCACAGATACGCAGTATTTT. The chain carries TRBV7-2 and TRBJ2-3; 10 positions match TRBD2. CDR3 length: 16 amino acids. J was trimmed by 2 bases and V by 4 bases; bases with no gene match: 6. Germline lookup yields CDR1 SGHTA and CDR2 FQGNSA.